This T cell receptor beta chain stems from a study of blood T cell repertoires in COVID-19. This clone was found once. Method: immunoSEQ multiplex PCR; TCRdb's copy keeps in-frame clones and lacks some. The table has roughly 250,000 clones, about 80% seen once. Trimming removed 0 bases from V and 5 bases from J; junction bases left unmatched: 6. This CDR3 contains 15 residues. The germline gives CDR1 SGDLS, CDR2 YYNGEE. The genes are TRBV9 and TRBJ2-5; 8 bases map to TRBD2. This TCR came from a woman of 80 years or more with acute or convalescent COVID-19. Material for sequencing was peripheral blood. This CDR3 is CASSVDDSGVETQYF. The CDR3 DNA follows: TGTGCCAGCAGCGTAGATGATAGCGGGGTGGAGACCCAGTACTTC.